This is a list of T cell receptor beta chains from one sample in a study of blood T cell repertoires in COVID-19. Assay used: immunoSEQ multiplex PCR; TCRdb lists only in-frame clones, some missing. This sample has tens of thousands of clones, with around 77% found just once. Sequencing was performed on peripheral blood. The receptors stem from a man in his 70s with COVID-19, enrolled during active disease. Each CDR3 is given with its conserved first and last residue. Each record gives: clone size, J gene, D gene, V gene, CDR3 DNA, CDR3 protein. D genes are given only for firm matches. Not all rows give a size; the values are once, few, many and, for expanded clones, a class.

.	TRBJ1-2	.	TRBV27	TGTGCCAGCAGTCTTTCCGGACAATACAACTATGGCTACACCTTC	CASSLSGQYNYGYTF
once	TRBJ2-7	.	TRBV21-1	TGTGCCAGCAGCAAAGTGAGGACAGGGGTCGACGAGCAGTACTTC	CASSKVRTGVDEQYF
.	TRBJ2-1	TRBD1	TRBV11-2	TGTGCCAGCAGCTCCACCCGGGACAGTACCTACAATGAGCAGTTCTTC	CASSSTRDSTYNEQFF
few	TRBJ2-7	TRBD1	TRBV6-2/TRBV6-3	TGTGCCAGCAGCCCAGCGGGACAGGGGGCCCACGAGCAGTACTTC	CASSPAGQGAHEQYF
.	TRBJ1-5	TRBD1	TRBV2	TGTGCCAGCAGTGTGGAGACAGGGGAATATGTGCCCCAGCATTTT	CASSVETGEYVPQHF
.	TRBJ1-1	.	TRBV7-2	TGTGCCAGCAGCCCGCCACAGGGAGTGAACACTGAAGCTTTCTTT	CASSPPQGVNTEAFF
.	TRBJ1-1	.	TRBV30	TGTGCCTGGAGTGGCACACTGAACACTGAAGCTTTCTTT	CAWSGTLNTEAFF
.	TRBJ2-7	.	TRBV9	TGTGCCAGCAGCGTAGTTGGAGAGAGCTCCTACGAGCAGTACTTC	CASSVVGESSYEQYF
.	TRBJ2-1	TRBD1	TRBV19	TGTGCCAGTAGTCGCACCGGTGGGACAGGGGGCCGAGGTGAGCAGTTCTTC	CASSRTGGTGGRGEQFF
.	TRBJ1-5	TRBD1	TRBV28	TGTGCCAGCAGTTTATCCGTCGGGACAGGGAGGAATTTGGGCAATCAGCCCCAGCATTTT	CASSLSVGTGRNLGNQPQHF
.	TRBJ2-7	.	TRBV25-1	TGTGCCAGCAGTCAAAACCTAGGTGAGCAGTACTTC	CASSQNLGEQYF
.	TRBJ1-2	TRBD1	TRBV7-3	TGTGCCAGCAGCCCCTGGGGACAGGCGGACTATGGCTACACCTTC	CASSPWGQADYGYTF
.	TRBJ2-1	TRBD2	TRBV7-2	TGTGCCAGCAGCTTGAGTCTAGCGGGAGGGAATGAGCAGTTCTTC	CASSLSLAGGNEQFF
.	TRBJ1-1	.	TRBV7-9	TGTGCCAGCAGGTTGGGGGGCTCGGGCACTGAAGCTTTCTTT	CASRLGGSGTEAFF
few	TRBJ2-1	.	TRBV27	TGTGCCAGCAATCGCGGGGCAGGGGGATCGTACAATGAGCAGTTCTTC	CASNRGAGGSYNEQFF
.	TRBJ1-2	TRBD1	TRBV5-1	TGCGCCAGCAGCCTCTACCCCGGGACAGGGAGTAACTATGGCTACACCTTC	CASSLYPGTGSNYGYTF
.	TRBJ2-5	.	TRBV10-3	TGTGCCATCAGTGAGACTACCCAAGAGACCCAGTACTTC	CAISETTQETQYF
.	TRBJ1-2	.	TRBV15	TGTGCCACTACCCCCGGGGGGGTCTATGGCTACACCTTC	CATTPGGVYGYTF
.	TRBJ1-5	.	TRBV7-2	TGTGCCAGCAGCTTAGAAGGTTCCCAGGGGAGTCAGCCCCAGCATTTT	CASSLEGSQGSQPQHF
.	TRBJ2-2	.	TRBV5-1	TGCGCCAGCAGCAAAGGGGCTCCAAACACCGGGGAGCTGTTTTTT	CASSKGAPNTGELFF
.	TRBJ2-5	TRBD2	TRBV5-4	TGTGCCAGCAGCAAAGCGGGATCAGGAGAGACCCAGTACTTC	CASSKAGSGETQYF
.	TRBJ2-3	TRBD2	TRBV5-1	TGCGCCAGCAGCTTGGAACTAGCGGGAGGGGATACGCAGTATTTT	CASSLELAGGDTQYF